The entry that follows covers one T cell receptor beta chain sequence. During active infection, Seattle patients enrolled and were then monitored through disease. This sample is part of a study of blood T cell repertoires in COVID-19. About the research overall: Samples came from the United States, Italy and Spain, spanning acute and convalescent COVID-19. Sample material is recorded as cDNA or gDNA derived from T cells, B-cell-depleted T cells, or PBMCs.

With V trimmed by 6 bases and J by 5 bases, 11 bases remained unmatched. This CDR3 contains 15 residues. CDR1 and CDR2 from the germline V gene are SGHAT and FQNNGV. Original data processing: Cell counts per sample came from amplifying reference gene primers. Libraries were prepared by immunoSEQ multiplex PCR; TCRdb keeps only in-frame clonotypes and omits some of them. V and J calls and clone size are those listed in that table; D and trimming were worked out from the DNA. The sample lists 200,000 or so clones, about 94% seen once, with around 0.84% in the top ten. The specimen sequenced was peripheral blood. This sequence originates from a man in his sixties with COVID-19, enrolled during active disease. The genes are TRBV11-2 and TRBJ2-7, with 9 bases aligning to TRBD1. CDR3: CASRPPGQGSNEQYF. In DNA, the CDR3 is TGTGCCAGCAGACCCCCGGGACAGGGATCCAACGAGCAGTACTTC.